Below, 2 T cell receptor beta chains from the same sample are listed, as sequenced in a study of monozygotic twins with inflammatory bowel disease (dated by TCRdb to between 2018 and 2021). The library came from 5' RACE. The instrument given in TCRdb is Illumina HiSeq 2500. Each CDR3 protein sequence appears as one entry after TCRdb reprocessed the reads, and no DNA is included. The sample table includes approximately 330,000 distinct CDR3 sequences. Together, the top ten hold 2% to 2.5% of the sample. Sequencing input: blood. The receptors here all came from a human donor with ulcerative colitis or Crohn's disease, or a healthy co-twin of an affected twin (not recorded which).

V and J are TRBV11-2 and TRBJ2-1; no DNA is available, so the TRBD1 call from TCRdb remains unchecked. Germline values: CDR1 SGHAT, CDR2 FQNNGV. This CDR3 has 16 amino acids. CDR3 loop: CASSSHRTQGYNEQFF.

CDR3 amino acids: CASSSGFGEKLFF. The V gene is TRBV7-6, the J gene TRBJ1-4. This CDR3 region has 13 residues. Germline V gives CDR1 SGHVS, CDR2 FNYEAQ.